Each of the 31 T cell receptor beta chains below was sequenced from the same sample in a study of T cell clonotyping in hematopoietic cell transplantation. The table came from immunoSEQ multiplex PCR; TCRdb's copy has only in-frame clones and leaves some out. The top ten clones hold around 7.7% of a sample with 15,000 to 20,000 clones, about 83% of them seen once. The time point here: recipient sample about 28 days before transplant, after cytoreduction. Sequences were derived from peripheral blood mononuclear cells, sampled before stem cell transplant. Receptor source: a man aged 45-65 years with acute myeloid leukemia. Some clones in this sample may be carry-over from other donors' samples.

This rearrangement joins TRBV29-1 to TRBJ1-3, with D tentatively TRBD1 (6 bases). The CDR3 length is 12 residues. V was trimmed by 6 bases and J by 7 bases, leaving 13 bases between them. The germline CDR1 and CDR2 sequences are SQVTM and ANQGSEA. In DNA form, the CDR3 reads TGCAGCGTGTGGACAGCCTTTAACACCATATATTTT. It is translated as CSVWTAFNTIYF.

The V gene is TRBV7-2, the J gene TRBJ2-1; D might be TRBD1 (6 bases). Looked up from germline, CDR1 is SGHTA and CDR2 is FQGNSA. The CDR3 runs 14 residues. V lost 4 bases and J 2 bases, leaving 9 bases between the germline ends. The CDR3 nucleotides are TGTGCCAGCAGCTCATGGGACACCTACAATGAGCAGTTCTTC. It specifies CASSSWDTYNEQFF.

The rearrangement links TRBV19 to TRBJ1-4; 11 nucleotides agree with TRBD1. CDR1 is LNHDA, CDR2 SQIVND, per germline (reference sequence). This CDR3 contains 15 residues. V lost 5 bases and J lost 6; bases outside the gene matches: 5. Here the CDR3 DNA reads TGTGCCAGTAGTCATCTGGGACAGGGGGATGAAAAACTGTTTTTT. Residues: CASSHLGQGDEKLFF.

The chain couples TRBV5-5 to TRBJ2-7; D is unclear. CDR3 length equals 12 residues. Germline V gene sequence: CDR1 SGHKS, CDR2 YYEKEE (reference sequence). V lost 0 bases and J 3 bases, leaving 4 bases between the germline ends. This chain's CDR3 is CASSLGGYEQYF. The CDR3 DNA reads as TGTGCCAGCAGCTTGGGTGGCTACGAGCAGTACTTC.

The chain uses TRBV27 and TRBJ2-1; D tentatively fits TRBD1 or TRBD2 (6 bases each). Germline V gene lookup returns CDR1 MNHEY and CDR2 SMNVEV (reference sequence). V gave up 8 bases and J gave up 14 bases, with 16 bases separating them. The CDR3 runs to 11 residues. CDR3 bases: TGTGCCAGCCTCAGGGGAGGAGTAGAGTTCTTC. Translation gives CASLRGGVEFF.

This CDR3 is CASSAEVSEMNTEAFF. The CDR3, as DNA: TGCGCCAGCAGCGCCGAGGTCTCGGAGATGAACACTGAAGCTTTCTTT. This rearrangement joins TRBV5-1 to TRBJ1-1, with no clear D. Per germline, CDR1 SGHRS and CDR2 YFSETQ. The V end was cut by 4 bases, the J end by 0 bases, with 16 bases between. This CDR3 spans 16 amino acids.

CDR3 protein: CASSSGQGVNEQFF. The CDR3 region has the DNA TGTGCCAGCAGTTCAGGACAGGGGGTCAATGAGCAGTTCTTC. This chain uses TRBV6-6 with TRBJ2-1; 10 bases are a match to TRBD1. Germline V gives CDR1 MNHNY, CDR2 SVGAGI (reference sequence). J lost 6 bases, V lost 4 bases, and 3 bases had no gene match. This CDR3 has 14 residues.

The CDR3 reads CASSQEGGPTYGYTF. DNA for the CDR3: TGCGCCAGCAGCCAAGAGGGGGGGCCGACATATGGCTACACCTTC. This chain links TRBV4-3 with TRBJ1-2; TRBD1 might be the D (6 bases). V lost 0 bases and J 5 bases, leaving 13 bases between the germline ends. Germline V CDR1 and CDR2: LGHNA, YSLEER. The CDR3 runs 15 residues.

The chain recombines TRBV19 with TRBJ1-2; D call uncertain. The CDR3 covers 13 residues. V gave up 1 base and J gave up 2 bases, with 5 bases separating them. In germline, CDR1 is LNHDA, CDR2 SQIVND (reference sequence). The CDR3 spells CASSIGGNYGYTF. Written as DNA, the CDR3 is TGTGCCAGTAGTATAGGAGGAAACTATGGCTACACCTTC.

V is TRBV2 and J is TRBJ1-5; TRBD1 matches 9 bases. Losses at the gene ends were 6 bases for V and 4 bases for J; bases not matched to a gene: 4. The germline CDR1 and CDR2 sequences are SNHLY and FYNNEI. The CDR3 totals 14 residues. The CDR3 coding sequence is TGTGCCAGCAGGGAGACAGGGGGTAATCAGCCCCAGCATTTT. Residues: CASRETGGNQPQHF.

The CDR3 loop is CASSRGSHEQYF. The CDR3 DNA reads TGTGCCAGCAGCCGGGGCTCACACGAGCAGTACTTC. This rearrangement joins TRBV7-8 to TRBJ2-7; D is perhaps TRBD1 or TRBD2 (5 bases each). The V gene's germline CDR1 is SGHVS and CDR2 FQNEAQ. This CDR3 region has 12 residues. V was trimmed by 5 bases and J by 5 bases, leaving 10 bases between them.

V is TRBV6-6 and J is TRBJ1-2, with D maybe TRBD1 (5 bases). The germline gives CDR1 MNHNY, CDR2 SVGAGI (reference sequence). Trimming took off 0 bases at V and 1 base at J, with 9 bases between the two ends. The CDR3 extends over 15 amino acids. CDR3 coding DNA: TGTGCCAGCAGTTACTCGGGGGTCAGTAACTATGGCTACACCTTC. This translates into CASSYSGVSNYGYTF.

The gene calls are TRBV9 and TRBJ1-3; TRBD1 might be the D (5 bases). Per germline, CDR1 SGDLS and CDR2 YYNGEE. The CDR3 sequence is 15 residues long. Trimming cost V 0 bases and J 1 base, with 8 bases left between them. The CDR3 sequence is CASSVEGDSGNTIYF. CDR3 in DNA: TGTGCCAGCAGCGTAGAAGGGGATTCTGGAAACACCATATATTTT.

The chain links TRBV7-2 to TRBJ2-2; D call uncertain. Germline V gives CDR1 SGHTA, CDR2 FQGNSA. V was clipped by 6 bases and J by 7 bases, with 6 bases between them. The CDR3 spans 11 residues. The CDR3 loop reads CASRRDGELFF. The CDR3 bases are TGTGCCAGCAGAAGGGACGGGGAGCTGTTTTTT.

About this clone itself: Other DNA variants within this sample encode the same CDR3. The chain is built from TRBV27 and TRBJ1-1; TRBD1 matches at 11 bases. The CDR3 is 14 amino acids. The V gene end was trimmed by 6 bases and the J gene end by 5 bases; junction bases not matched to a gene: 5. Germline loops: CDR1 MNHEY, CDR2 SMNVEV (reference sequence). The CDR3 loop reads CASSLGQGGTEAFF. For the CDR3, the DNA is TGTGCCAGCAGCCTGGGACAGGGGGGAACTGAAGCTTTCTTT.

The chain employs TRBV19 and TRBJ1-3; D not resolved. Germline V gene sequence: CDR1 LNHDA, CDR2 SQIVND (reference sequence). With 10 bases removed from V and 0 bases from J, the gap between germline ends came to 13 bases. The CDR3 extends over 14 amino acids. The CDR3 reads CATSDWSSGNTIYF. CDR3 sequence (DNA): TGTGCCACTTCAGACTGGAGCTCTGGAAACACCATATATTTT.

CDR3 sequence: CASSLGGYEQYF. In DNA form, the CDR3 reads TGTGCCAGCAGCTTGGGGGGCTACGAGCAGTACTTC. This rearrangement joins TRBV13 to TRBJ2-7, with D possibly TRBD2 on 6 matching bases. Germline lookup yields CDR1 PRHDT and CDR2 FYEKMQ (reference sequence). Trimming took 3 bases from V and 3 from J, leaving 6 bases between them. The CDR3 runs to 12 residues.

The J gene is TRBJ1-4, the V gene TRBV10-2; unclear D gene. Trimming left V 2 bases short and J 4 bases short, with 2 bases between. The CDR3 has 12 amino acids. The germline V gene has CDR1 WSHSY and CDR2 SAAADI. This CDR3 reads CASSEGNEKLFF. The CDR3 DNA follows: TGCGCCAGCAGTGAGGGTAATGAAAAACTGTTTTTT.

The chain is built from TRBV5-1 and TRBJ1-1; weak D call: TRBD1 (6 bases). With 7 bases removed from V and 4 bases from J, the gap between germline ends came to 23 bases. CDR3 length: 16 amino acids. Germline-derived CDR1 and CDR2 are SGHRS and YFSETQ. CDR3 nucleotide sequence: TGCGCCAGCGCTAGGGGGGGCGCGCAAGGGGTCACTGAAGCTTTCTTT. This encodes CASARGGAQGVTEAFF.

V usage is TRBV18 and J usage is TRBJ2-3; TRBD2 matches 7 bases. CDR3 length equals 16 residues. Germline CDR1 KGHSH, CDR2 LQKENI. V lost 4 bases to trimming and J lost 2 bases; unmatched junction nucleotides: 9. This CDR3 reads CASSRAERGLTDTQYF. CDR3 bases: TGTGCCAGCTCACGGGCGGAGCGGGGCCTCACAGATACGCAGTATTTT.

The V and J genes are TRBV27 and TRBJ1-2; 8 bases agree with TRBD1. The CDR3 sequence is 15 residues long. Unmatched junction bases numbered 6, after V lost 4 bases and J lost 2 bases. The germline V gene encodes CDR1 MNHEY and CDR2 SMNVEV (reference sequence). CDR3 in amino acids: CASSSPGQANYGYTF. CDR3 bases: TGTGCCAGCAGTTCGCCGGGACAGGCAAACTATGGCTACACCTTC.

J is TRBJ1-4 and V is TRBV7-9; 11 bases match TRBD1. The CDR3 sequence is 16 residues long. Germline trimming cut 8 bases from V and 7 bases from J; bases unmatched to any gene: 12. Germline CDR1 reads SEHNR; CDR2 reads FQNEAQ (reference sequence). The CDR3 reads CASQTWTGGLGEKLFF. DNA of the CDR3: TGTGCCAGCCAAACGTGGACAGGGGGCCTCGGTGAAAAACTGTTTTTT.

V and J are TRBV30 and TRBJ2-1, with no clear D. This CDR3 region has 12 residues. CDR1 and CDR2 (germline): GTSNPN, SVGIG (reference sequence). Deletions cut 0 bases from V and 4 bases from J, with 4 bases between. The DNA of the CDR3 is TGTGCCTGGAGTGTCACTTACAATGAGCAGTTCTTC. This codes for CAWSVTYNEQFF.

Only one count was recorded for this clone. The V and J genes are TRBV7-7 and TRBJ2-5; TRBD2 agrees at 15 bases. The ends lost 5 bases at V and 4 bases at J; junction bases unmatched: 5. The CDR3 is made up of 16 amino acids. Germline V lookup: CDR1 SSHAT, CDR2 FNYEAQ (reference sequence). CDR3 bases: TGTGCCAGCAGCCCTGGACTAGCGGGGGGGCGAGAGACCCAGTACTTC. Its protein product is CASSPGLAGGRETQYF.

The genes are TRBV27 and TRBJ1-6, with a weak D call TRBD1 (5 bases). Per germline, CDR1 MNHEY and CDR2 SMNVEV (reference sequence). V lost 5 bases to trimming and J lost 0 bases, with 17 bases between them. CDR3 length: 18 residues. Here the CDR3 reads CASSPTLRGYSYNSPLHF. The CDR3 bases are TGTGCCAGCAGTCCCACATTGCGGGGCTACTCCTATAATTCACCCCTCCACTTT.

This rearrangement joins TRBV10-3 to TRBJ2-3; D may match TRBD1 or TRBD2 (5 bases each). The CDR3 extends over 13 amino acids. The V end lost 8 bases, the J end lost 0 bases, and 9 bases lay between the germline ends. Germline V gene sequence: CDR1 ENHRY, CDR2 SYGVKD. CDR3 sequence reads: CAIGTPSTDTQYF. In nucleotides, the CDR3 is TGTGCCATCGGGACGCCCAGCACAGATACGCAGTATTTT.

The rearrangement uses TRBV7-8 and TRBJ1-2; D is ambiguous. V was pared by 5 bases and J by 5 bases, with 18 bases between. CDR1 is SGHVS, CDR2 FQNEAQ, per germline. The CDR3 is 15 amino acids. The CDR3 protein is CASSPGGRGGYGYTF. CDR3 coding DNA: TGTGCCAGCAGCCCTGGAGGGCGGGGAGGATATGGCTACACCTTC.

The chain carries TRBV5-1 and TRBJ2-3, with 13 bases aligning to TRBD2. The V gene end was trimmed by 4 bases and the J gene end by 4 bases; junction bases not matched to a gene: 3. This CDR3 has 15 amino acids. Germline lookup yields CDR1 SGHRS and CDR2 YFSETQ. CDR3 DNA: TGCGCCAGCAGCATGACTAGCGGGGGGCCAGATACGCAGTATTTT. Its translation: CASSMTSGGPDTQYF.

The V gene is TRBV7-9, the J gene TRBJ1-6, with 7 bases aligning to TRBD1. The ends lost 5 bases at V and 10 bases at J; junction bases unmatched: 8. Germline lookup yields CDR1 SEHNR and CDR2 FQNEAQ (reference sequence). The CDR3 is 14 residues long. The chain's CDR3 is CASSAQGGESPLHF. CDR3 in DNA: TGTGCCAGCAGCGCCCAGGGGGGAGAATCACCCCTCCACTTT.

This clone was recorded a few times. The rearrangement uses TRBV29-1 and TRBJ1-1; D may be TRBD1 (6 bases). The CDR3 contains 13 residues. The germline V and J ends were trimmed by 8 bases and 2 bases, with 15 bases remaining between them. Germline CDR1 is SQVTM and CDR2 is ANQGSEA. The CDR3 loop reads CSMFRGPNTEAFF. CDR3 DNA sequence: TGCAGCATGTTCCGGGGGCCTAACACTGAAGCTTTCTTT.

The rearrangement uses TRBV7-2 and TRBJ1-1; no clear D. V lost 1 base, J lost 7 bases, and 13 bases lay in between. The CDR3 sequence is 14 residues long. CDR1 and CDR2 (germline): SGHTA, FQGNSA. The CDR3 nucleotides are TGTGCCAGCAGCTTAGGTATCAGGAACTATGAAGCTTTCTTT. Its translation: CASSLGIRNYEAFF.